A single sample gave rise to the 2 T cell receptor beta chains below, sequenced in a study of blood T cell repertoires in COVID-19. The repertoire was sequenced with immunoSEQ multiplex PCR; TCRdb's copy has only in-frame clones and lacks some. Here the sample spans 200,000 to 250,000 clones, roughly 92% being singletons. The sequencing input was peripheral blood. The source of these receptors is a man in his 60s with COVID-19, enrolled during active disease.

The chain has TRBV24-1 and TRBJ2-7; 11 positions match TRBD1. The germline V gene encodes CDR1 KGHDR and CDR2 SFDVKD. The CDR3 is 16 amino acids. The J segment lost 3 bases and the V segment lost 3 bases, leaving 6 bases of the junction unmatched. The CDR3 loop is CATSDGTGGDFYEQYF. CDR3 DNA: TGTGCCACCAGTGATGGGACAGGGGGAGATTTCTACGAGCAGTACTTC.

The CDR3 region has the DNA TGCGCCAGCAGCTTGCCAGGGACAGGGATTAACGAGCAGTACTTC. It encodes CASSLPGTGINEQYF. This chain links TRBV5-1 with TRBJ2-7; 9 nucleotides line up with TRBD1. CDR3 size: 15 residues. V lost 1 base and J lost 5; bases outside the gene matches: 7. The germline V gene encodes CDR1 SGHRS and CDR2 YFSETQ.